The clone carrying this T cell receptor beta chain was counted only a few times. These data come from a study of blood T cell repertoires in COVID-19. This table comes from immunoSEQ multiplex PCR, and its TCRdb copy is limited to in-frame clones, with some not included. The sample includes hundreds of thousands of clones, roughly 90% of them seen just once. Trimming left V 6 bases short and J 0 bases short, with 16 bases between. CDR1 SGDLS and CDR2 YYNGEE come from the germline V gene. This CDR3 is 17 amino acids long. Participants spanned ages about 18 to 90 years and resided in about 24 US areas. This sequence was found in a woman between 25 and 40 years old who had recovered from COVID-19. The chain employs TRBV9 and TRBJ2-6; D not certain. Sequencing used PBMCs or T cells enriched from blood (not recorded which). The CDR3: CASTKTMRASGANVLTF. In nucleotides, the CDR3 is TGTGCCAGCACCAAGACAATGAGAGCCTCTGGGGCCAACGTCCTGACTTTC.